This TCR beta chain stems from a study of shared clonotypes between healthy human individuals. Study-wide context: Plates per donor: three CD4 naive, three CD4 memory, two CD8 naive, one CD8 memory. Study results and caveats: An anticipated effect of sequencing depth on clonotype sharing among donors was recognized. Few donors limited the genetic and exposure-history diversity represented.

Naive CD8 isolation took CD45RO-negative cells positively selected for CCR7 and excluded terminally differentiated effector memory CD45RA+ cells. The healthy adult donors were HIV-negative and reported no recent acute infections or vaccinations. Concerning this clone itself: The antigen remains undetermined.

Generated by immunoSEQ multiplex PCR, the TCRdb table keeps only in-frame clones and is missing some. The table has just over 2,000,000 clones, about 95% seen once; the top ten hold more than 0.95%. Germline-derived CDR1 and CDR2 are MNHEY and SMNVEV (reference sequence). The CDR3 runs 12 residues. Trimming stripped 5 bases from V and 7 bases from J, with 9 bases between. The gene calls are TRBV27 and TRBJ2-1, with no clear D. Sequencing input: naive CD8+ T cells sorted from blood. The TCR originated in a man between 18 and 35 years old in good health. CDR3 DNA sequence: TGTGCCAGCAGTCGGTCGGGTAATGAGCAGTTCTTC. Translating gives CASSRSGNEQFF.